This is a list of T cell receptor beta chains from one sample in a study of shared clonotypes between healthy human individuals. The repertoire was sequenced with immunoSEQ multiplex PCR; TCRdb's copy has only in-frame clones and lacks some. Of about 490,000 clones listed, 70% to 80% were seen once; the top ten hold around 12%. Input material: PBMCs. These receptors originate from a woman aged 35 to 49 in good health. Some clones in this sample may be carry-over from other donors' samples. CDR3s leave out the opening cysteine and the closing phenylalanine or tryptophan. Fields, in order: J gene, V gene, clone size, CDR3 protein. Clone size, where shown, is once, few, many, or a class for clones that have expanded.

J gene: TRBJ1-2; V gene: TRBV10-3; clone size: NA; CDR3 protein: AISDRGSDSAYT
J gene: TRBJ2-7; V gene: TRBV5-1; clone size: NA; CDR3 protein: ASSLEALAAYEQY
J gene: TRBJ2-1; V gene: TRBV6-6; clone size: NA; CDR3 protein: ASVGTSGNNEQF
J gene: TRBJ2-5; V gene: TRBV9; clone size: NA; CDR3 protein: ASSEASGQGTQY
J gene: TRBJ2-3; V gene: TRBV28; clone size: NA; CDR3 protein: ASEGATDTQY
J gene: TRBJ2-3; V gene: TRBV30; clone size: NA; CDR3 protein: AWSLTPPGLAGGRSDTQY
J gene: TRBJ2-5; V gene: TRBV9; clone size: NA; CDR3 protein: ASSGRLAGVQETQY
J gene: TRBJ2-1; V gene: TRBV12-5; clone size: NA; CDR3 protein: ASGLVLGQGGEQF
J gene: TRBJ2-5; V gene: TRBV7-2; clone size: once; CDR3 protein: ASSLDHAAGTQY
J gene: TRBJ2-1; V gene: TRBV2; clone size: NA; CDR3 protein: ASTTTGKDEQF
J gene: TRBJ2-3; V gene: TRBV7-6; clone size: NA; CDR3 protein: ASSFSGDTQY
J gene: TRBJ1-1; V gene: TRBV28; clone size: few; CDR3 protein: ASRGTGENTEAF
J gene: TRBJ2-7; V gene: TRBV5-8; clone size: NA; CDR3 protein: ASSFSASGRGTYEQY
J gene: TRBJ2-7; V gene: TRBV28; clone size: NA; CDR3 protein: ASSLPGGPIREQY
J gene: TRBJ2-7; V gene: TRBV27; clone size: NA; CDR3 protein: ASRSYRGIRYEQY
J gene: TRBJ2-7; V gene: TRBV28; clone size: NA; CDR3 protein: ASSLRDYEQY
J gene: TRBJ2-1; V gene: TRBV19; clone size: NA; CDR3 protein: ASSVSGTSGYNEQF
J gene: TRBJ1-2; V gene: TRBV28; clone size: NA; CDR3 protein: ASSSFGTGNYGYT